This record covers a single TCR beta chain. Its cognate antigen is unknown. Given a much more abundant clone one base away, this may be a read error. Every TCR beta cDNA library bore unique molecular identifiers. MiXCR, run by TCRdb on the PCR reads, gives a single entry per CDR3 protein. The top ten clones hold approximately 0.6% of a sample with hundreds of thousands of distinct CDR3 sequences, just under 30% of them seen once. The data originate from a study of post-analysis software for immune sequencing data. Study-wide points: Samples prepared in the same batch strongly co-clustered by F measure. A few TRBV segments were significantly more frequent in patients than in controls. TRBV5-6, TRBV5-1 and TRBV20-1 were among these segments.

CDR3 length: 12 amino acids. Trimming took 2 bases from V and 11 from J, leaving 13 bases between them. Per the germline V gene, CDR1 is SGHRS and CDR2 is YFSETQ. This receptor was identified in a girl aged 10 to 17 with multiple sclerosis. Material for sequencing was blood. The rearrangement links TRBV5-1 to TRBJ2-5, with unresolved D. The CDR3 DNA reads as TGCGCCAGCAGCTTCCCCGGGCATGAGCAGTACTTC. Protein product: CASSFPGHEQYF.